These 25 T cell receptor beta chains were all obtained from the same sample, sequenced in a study of graft-versus-host responses after intestinal transplantation. The table came from immunoSEQ multiplex PCR; TCRdb's copy has only in-frame clones and leaves some out. The sample lists 40,000 or so clones, roughly four fifths occurring once. Material: PBMCs, obtained about 160 weeks after transplant. These TCRs come from a human patient who received an intestinal transplant, so some T cells may come from the graft donor.

The CDR3 nucleotides are TGTGCCAGCAGTGAAAAGGGTTCCCATTCACCCCTCCACTTT. Protein: CASSEKGSHSPLHF. V and J are TRBV2 and TRBJ1-6, with unresolved D. CDR1 and CDR2 from the germline V gene are SNHLY and FYNNEI. CDR3 length: 14 amino acids. The V and J ends lost 2 bases and 8 bases respectively, with 10 bases between them. Full variable domain (missing parts from reference TRBV2 and TRBJ1-6): EPEVTQTPSHQVTQMGQEVILRCVPISNHLYFYWYRQILGQKVEFLVSFYNNEISEKSEIFDDQFSVERPDGSNFTLKIRSTKLEDSAMYFCASSEKGSHSPLHFGNGTRLTVT.

The chain uses TRBV18 and TRBJ2-7; 11 bases match TRBD2. CDR3 size: 19 residues. Looked up from germline, CDR1 is KGHSH and CDR2 is LQKENI. J was trimmed by 0 bases and V by 1 base; bases with no gene match: 11. Written as DNA, the CDR3 is TGTGCCAGCTCACCACTACCCATTAGCGGGGGGGGCCTCTCCTACGAGCAGTACTTC. Protein product: CASSPLPISGGGLSYEQYF.

This clone showed up just once. V gene TRBV5-1 combines with J gene TRBJ1-6; 8 bases align to TRBD1. Germline CDR1 and CDR2: SGHRS and YFSETQ. Germline trimming cut 3 bases from V and 9 bases from J; bases unmatched to any gene: 5. CDR3 length equals 14 residues. The DNA of the CDR3 is TGCGCCAGCAGCTCCGGACAGGGAGTTTCACCCCTCCACTTT. Translating gives CASSSGQGVSPLHF.

This clone has a handful of counts. V and J are TRBV10-2 and TRBJ1-2; 7 bases are shared with TRBD1. V lost 5 bases and J lost 3; bases outside the gene matches: 9. CDR3 length equals 15 residues. Germline V gives CDR1 WSHSY, CDR2 SAAADI. The CDR3 DNA sequence: TGCGCCAGCAGTTTATACAGGGGTGGAGACTATGGCTACACCTTC. Its translation is CASSLYRGGDYGYTF.

This clone was seen only once. The chain combines TRBV29-1 with TRBJ2-1; D not resolved. The V gene lost 4 bases and the J gene lost 7 bases, with 8 bases spanning the gap. This CDR3 has 11 amino acids. Germline values: CDR1 SQVTM, CDR2 ANQGSEA. The CDR3 DNA follows: TGCAGCGTTGGGAGTTTGAATGAGCAGTTCTTC. Translated, it gives CSVGSLNEQFF.

This sequence joins TRBV6-1 and TRBJ2-1; 9 nucleotides match TRBD1. CDR1 and CDR2 (germline): MNHNS, SASEGT. Germline trimming cut 0 bases from V and 6 bases from J; bases unmatched to any gene: 3. There are 15 residues in the CDR3. DNA for the CDR3: TGTGCCAGCAGTGAAGCGGGACAGGGAATCAATGAGCAGTTCTTC. As protein: CASSEAGQGINEQFF.

This clone was recorded only once. V and J are TRBV5-1 and TRBJ2-5, with TRBD1 identical over 8 bases. The CDR3 contains 13 residues. Trimming took 4 bases from V and 1 from J; bases not matched to a gene: 0. The V gene's germline CDR1 is SGHRS and CDR2 YFSETQ. This CDR3 is CASSGQGQETQYF. In DNA, the CDR3 is TGCGCCAGCAGCGGACAGGGCCAAGAGACCCAGTACTTC.

This clone is labeled medium-sized. V and J are TRBV27 and TRBJ1-5, with D possibly being TRBD1 (6 bases). CDR3 length equals 13 residues. Germline V gene lookup returns CDR1 MNHEY and CDR2 SMNVEV (reference sequence). The V and J ends lost 6 bases and 9 bases respectively, with 15 bases between them. CDR3 nucleotides: TGTGCCAGCAGGGAGGGGGTAACTCGGCCCCAGCATTTT. Its translation is CASREGVTRPQHF.

The gene calls are TRBV10-3 and TRBJ1-4; D may be TRBD1 (5 bases). CDR1 and CDR2 from the germline V gene are ENHRY and SYGVKD. V lost 10 bases and J 7 bases, leaving 16 bases between the germline ends. The CDR3 contains 13 residues. The CDR3 DNA reads as TGTGCCACCTCCGGGGGTGTGGTTGAAAAACTGTTTTTT. Translated: CATSGGVVEKLFF.

The chain is built from TRBV6-4 and TRBJ2-7; 11 bases line up with TRBD1. J lost 3 bases, V lost 3 bases, and 1 base had no gene match. CDR3 length: 14 residues. Germline CDR1 reads MRHNA; CDR2 reads SNTAGT. The CDR3 is CASSEGTGGYEQYF. CDR3 in DNA: TGTGCCAGCAGTGAGGGGACAGGGGGCTACGAGCAGTACTTC.

The count of this clone is one. The same CDR3 also results from other DNA sequences found in this sample. The V call is TRBV6-5, the J call TRBJ2-4; the D is unclear. Deletions cut 0 bases from V and 0 bases from J, with 6 bases between. The CDR3 consists of 15 residues. From germline, CDR1 is MNHEY and CDR2 SVGAGI. CDR3 amino acids: CASSYSTLAKNIQYF. The CDR3 bases are TGTGCCAGCAGTTACTCGACACTAGCCAAAAACATTCAGTACTTC.

The chain joins TRBV6-1 to TRBJ2-5; D gene uncertain. V was pared by 4 bases and J by 5 bases, with 17 bases between. The CDR3 covers 15 residues. The germline V gene has CDR1 MNHNS and CDR2 SASEGT. CDR3 nucleotides: TGTGCCAGCAGTGTTTCGATGGTCCGGACGGAGACCCAGTACTTC. Protein: CASSVSMVRTETQYF.

This chain joins TRBV2 and TRBJ2-1; 10 bases line up with TRBD2. V trimming: 6 bases; J trimming: 1 base; junction bases outside the gene matches: 12. CDR1 and CDR2 from the germline V gene are SNHLY and FYNNEI. The CDR3 is made up of 18 amino acids. For the CDR3, the DNA is TGTGCCAGCAGGGCCTCCAGCGGGGGGGCCGGGTCCTACAATGAGCAGTTCTTC. Translated: CASRASSGGAGSYNEQFF.

This chain connects TRBV23-1 to TRBJ1-2, with D unresolved. TRBV23-1 is designated an ORF whose function remains uncertain. The CDR3 loop spans 15 amino acids. V was cut by 0 bases and J by 5 bases, with 13 bases left in between. The CDR3 region has the DNA TGCGCCAGCAGTCAATCGGTGTGGGGTCGGTATGGCTACACCTTC. This sequence encodes CASSQSVWGRYGYTF.

The chain employs TRBV10-2 and TRBJ1-4, with 8 bases lining up with TRBD1. CDR3 size: 13 residues. The junction had 7 bases not matched to a gene; V was cut back by 6 bases and J by 10 bases. Germline CDR1 and CDR2: WSHSY and SAAADI. CDR3 nucleotides: TGCGCCAGCAGCGTTGACAGGGGCGGAAAACTGTTTTTT. Translated: CASSVDRGGKLFF.

This clone has only one observation. This chain joins TRBV15 and TRBJ2-2, with TRBD2 as a possible D gene (5 bases). CDR1 LNHNV and CDR2 YYDKDF come from the germline V gene (reference sequence). The germline V and J ends were trimmed by 0 bases and 3 bases, with 8 bases remaining between them. This CDR3 contains 15 residues. The chain's CDR3 is CATSRDLGDTGELFF. The DNA of the CDR3 is TGTGCCACCAGCAGAGATCTCGGGGACACCGGGGAGCTGTTTTTT.

This chain connects TRBV2 to TRBJ2-7; 11 bases agree with TRBD2. V shed 6 bases, J shed 3 bases, and the junction held 13 bases outside the gene matches. The CDR3 is 17 amino acids. Germline V gives CDR1 SNHLY, CDR2 FYNNEI. The CDR3 is CASRPPGLAEPIYEQYF. In nucleotides, the CDR3 is TGTGCCAGCAGGCCCCCGGGACTAGCGGAGCCCATCTACGAGCAGTACTTC. The whole variable domain, filled in from reference TRBV2 and TRBJ2-7, reads EPEVTQTPSHQVTQMGQEVILRCVPISNHLYFYWYRQILGQKVEFLVSFYNNEISEKSEIFDDQFSVERPDGSNFTLKIRSTKLEDSAMYFCASRPPGLAEPIYEQYFGPGTRLTVT.

The gene calls are TRBV11-2 and TRBJ1-6, with D perhaps matching TRBD1 (5 bases). The CDR3 spans 15 residues. Germline CDR1 SGHAT, CDR2 FQNNGV. Between the trimmed V and J ends, which lost 2 bases and 5 bases, there was a span of 10 bases. CDR3 in amino acids: CASSLRGPNNSPLHF. CDR3 in DNA: TGTGCCAGCAGCTTAAGGGGACCCAATAATTCACCCCTCCACTTT. The full variable domain, its missing parts supplied by reference TRBV11-2 and TRBJ1-6, is EAGVAQSPRYKIIEKRQSVAFWCNPISGHATLYWYQQILGQGPKLLIQFQNNGVVDDSQLPKDRFSAERLKGVDSTLKIQPAKLEDSAVYLCASSLRGPNNSPLHFGNGTRLTVT.

V usage is TRBV6-1 and J usage is TRBJ1-1; D may be TRBD1 (6 bases). The germline gives CDR1 MNHNS, CDR2 SASEGT. The CDR3 is made up of 14 amino acids. V was clipped by 4 bases and J by 0 bases, with 9 bases between them. The CDR3 region has the DNA TGTGCCAGCAGTGCACAGGGTTTGAACACTGAAGCTTTCTTT. It is translated as CASSAQGLNTEAFF.

The V call is TRBV5-1, the J call TRBJ1-2; 11 bases map to TRBD1. V shed 2 bases, J shed 5 bases, and the junction held 5 bases outside the gene matches. Per germline, CDR1 SGHRS and CDR2 YFSETQ. This CDR3 is 15 amino acids long. DNA of the CDR3: TGCGCCAGCAGCTTCGGGACAGGGGGAGGGTATGGCTACACCTTC. This translates into CASSFGTGGGYGYTF.

This chain joins TRBV5-5 and TRBJ1-4; TRBD1 might be the D (6 bases). This CDR3 comprises 14 residues. V was clipped by 4 bases and J by 5 bases, with 12 bases between them. Germline lookup yields CDR1 SGHKS and CDR2 YYEKEE (reference sequence). As DNA, the CDR3 is TGTGCCAGCAGCCCCGGGACATTCAATGAAAAACTGTTTTTT. Its translation is CASSPGTFNEKLFF.

This chain joins TRBV7-9 and TRBJ1-3; TRBD1 might be the D (5 bases). Trimming shortened V by 10 bases and J by 4 bases, and 20 bases separated the two germline ends. The CDR3 loop spans 15 amino acids. Germline-derived CDR1 and CDR2 are SEHNR and FQNEAQ (reference sequence). CDR3 in DNA: TGTGCCATCTCCGGGGCATTCCCGGGAGGAAACACCATATATTTT. This codes for CAISGAFPGGNTIYF.

V usage is TRBV28 and J usage is TRBJ2-6; 8 bases align to TRBD1. After removal of 5 bases from V and 4 bases from J, the junction contained 7 bases not matched to a gene. From germline, CDR1 is MDHEN and CDR2 SYDVKM. This CDR3 is 16 amino acids long. The CDR3 protein is CASSRTGGTGANVLTF. CDR3 DNA: TGTGCCAGCAGTCGTACAGGGGGTACCGGGGCCAACGTCCTGACTTTC. Full variable domain (remainder filled in from reference TRBV28 and TRBJ2-6): DVKVTQSSRYLVKRTGEKVFLECVQDMDHENMFWYRQDPGLGLRLIYFSYDVKMKEKGDIPEGYSVSREKKERFSLILESASTNQTSMYLCASSRTGGTGANVLTFGAGSRLTVL.

The chain employs TRBV6-5 and TRBJ2-2, with D perhaps TRBD2 (5 bases). V lost 6 bases, J lost 5 bases, and 10 bases lay in between. This CDR3 contains 13 residues. Germline V CDR1 and CDR2: MNHEY, SVGAGI. In DNA, the CDR3 is TGTGCCAGCAGGAGGGCCCGAACCGGGGAGCTGTTTTTT. As protein: CASRRARTGELFF.

This chain connects TRBV7-8 to TRBJ1-1; D gene ambiguous. CDR3 length: 13 amino acids. Per the germline V gene, CDR1 is SGHVS and CDR2 is FQNEAQ. V dropped 1 base and J dropped 6 bases, with 9 bases sitting between them. CDR3 DNA sequence: TGTGCCAGCAGCTTAGGAACTGCCTCTGAAGCTTTCTTT. Translating gives CASSLGTASEAFF.